Given below is one T cell receptor (beta chain) in context. MiXCR, run by TCRdb on the 5' RACE reads, gives a single entry per CDR3 protein. The data show some 62,000 distinct CDR3 sequences, 25% to 30% seen once. Naive CD4+ cells had CD25+ Tregs removed. The source of this sequence is a female donor with breast cancer. The sequenced sample was tumor-infiltrating naive CD4+ T cells sorted from the breast tumor. Subset in this sample: naive CD4+ T cells, CD4+CD45RA+CD25-.

This CDR3 is CASSPYGGGQEETQYF. The CDR3 nucleotides are TGTGCCAGCAGCCCCTATGGGGGAGGGCAAGAAGAGACCCAGTACTTC. This chain links TRBV7-2 with TRBJ2-5, with 7 nucleotides matching TRBD2. The CDR3 contains 16 residues. J was trimmed by 3 bases and V by 5 bases; bases with no gene match: 12. Germline assignment: CDR1 SGHTA and CDR2 FQGNSA.